Presented here are 7 T cell receptor beta chains from one specimen sequenced in a study of OX40 agonist ivuxolimab in advanced cancers. TCRdb's copy holds only in-frame clones and misses some; the assay was immunoSEQ multiplex PCR. The table has around 130,000 clones, 93% seen once. The sample in question was CD4+ or CD8+ T cells sorted from blood, obtained in a trial of the OX40 agonist ivuxolimab. All receptors derive from an adult with an advanced solid tumor such as melanoma, head and neck, liver or kidney cancer.

The J gene is TRBJ1-2, the V gene TRBV5-1, with unresolved D. V lost 0 bases to trimming and J lost 4 bases, with 10 bases between them. The CDR3 totals 14 residues. Germline assignment: CDR1 SGHRS and CDR2 YFSETQ. This chain's CDR3 is CASSLEVTTYGYTF. The DNA of the CDR3 is TGCGCCAGCAGCTTGGAAGTCACGACCTATGGCTACACCTTC.

V and J are TRBV11-3 and TRBJ2-1, with D possibly matching TRBD1 (7 bases). CDR3 length: 15 amino acids. Germline CDR1 is SGHNT and CDR2 is YENEEA. V lost 5 bases to trimming and J lost 0 bases, with 11 bases between them. The CDR3 protein is CASSPGGSSYNEQFF. As DNA, the CDR3 is TGTGCCAGCAGCCCAGGGGGGAGCTCCTACAATGAGCAGTTCTTC.

This chain uses TRBV18 with TRBJ1-1; D is ambiguous. The V end lost 0 bases, the J end lost 11 bases, and 10 bases lay between the germline ends. The CDR3 is 12 residues long. Germline V gene lookup returns CDR1 KGHSH and CDR2 LQKENI. The CDR3 DNA follows: TGTGCCAGCTCACCACCAGGGAGGACGGCTTTCTTT. It yields the protein CASSPPGRTAFF.

The rearrangement links TRBV6-6 to TRBJ1-6; D ambiguous. Germline loops: CDR1 MNHNY, CDR2 SVGAGI (reference sequence). This CDR3 has 13 residues. Trimming removed 7 bases at V and 7 bases at J, with 11 bases between. The chain's CDR3 is CASTGGFNSPLHF. The DNA of the CDR3 is TGTGCCAGCACGGGCGGATTCAATTCACCCCTCCACTTT.

The chain couples TRBV19 to TRBJ1-4; D is unclear. The V gene's germline CDR1 is LNHDA and CDR2 SQIVND (reference sequence). CDR3 length equals 15 residues. V lost 7 bases to trimming and J lost 1 base, with 13 bases between them. For the CDR3, the DNA is TGTGCCAGTAATAGCCAGTTCGGAACTAATGAAAAACTGTTTTTT. Protein sequence: CASNSQFGTNEKLFF.

The CDR3 nucleotides read TGTGCCACCCGGACAGGGGGTAGGAACGAGCAGTACTTC. Translation: CATRTGGRNEQYF. The chain employs TRBV28 and TRBJ2-7, with TRBD1 matching over 10 bases. V lost 10 bases, J lost 5 bases, and 8 bases stayed unmatched. Germline-derived CDR1 and CDR2 are MDHEN and SYDVKM. The CDR3 has 13 residues.

This rearrangement joins TRBV10-3 to TRBJ2-1; the D gene is possibly TRBD2 (6 bases). The CDR3 spans 15 residues. Germline V gene data show CDR1 as ENHRY and CDR2 as SYGVKD. V was cut by 3 bases and J by 6 bases, with 15 bases left in between. Here the CDR3 DNA reads TGTGCCATCAGTGATCTTGGAGGGCTTCGCAATGAGCAGTTCTTC. Translated: CAISDLGGLRNEQFF.